This T cell receptor beta chain was identified in a study of blood T cell repertoires in COVID-19. Study information: COVID-19 samples, acute and convalescent, were from the United States, Italy and Spain. Sources were T cells, B-cell-depleted T cells, or PBMCs; the material itself was cDNA or gDNA.

Methods used by the authors: Amplification with reference gene primers provided the estimates of nucleated cell counts. Libraries were prepared by immunoSEQ multiplex PCR; TCRdb keeps only in-frame clonotypes and omits some of them. Clonal size and the V and J genes are those of that table, whereas D and trimming came from the DNA. The table lists fewer than 180,000 clones, roughly 87% of them singletons. This clone was picked up one time. Trimming stripped 0 bases from V and 0 bases from J, with 11 bases between. CDR3 length: 16 amino acids. Looked up from germline, CDR1 is SGHRS and CDR2 is YFSETQ. This sequence joins TRBV5-1 and TRBJ2-3; unclear D gene. The TCR comes from a woman aged 55 to 70 with active or convalescent COVID-19. Sequenced input: peripheral blood. The DNA for the CDR3 is TGCGCCAGCAGCTTGGATTCGACTCTCAGCACAGATACGCAGTATTTT. Protein: CASSLDSTLSTDTQYF.